This T cell receptor (beta chain) derives from a study of cytomegalovirus exposure and HLA in healthy donors. Study conclusions and caveats: What TCR beta sequences reportedly achieved was accurate prediction of HLA-A and HLA-B alleles in most subjects. Available immune exposure information covered CMV serostatus only.

PCR used 60 Vbeta primers and 13 Jbeta primers. Original methodology: A follow-up analysis tallied around 80 million unique TCR beta chains, roughly 9.9 million shared. Sequencing used immunoSEQ multiplex PCR; TCRdb keeps in-frame clones, though not all of them. V, J and clone size are those of that table, while D and trimming were read from the DNA. The table includes 35,000 to 45,000 clones, roughly 51% detected once. By proportion, this clone is medium-sized. Its specificity is unknown. V lost 1 base and J lost 2, with 12 bases in between. In germline, CDR1 is MGHRA, CDR2 YSYEKL. The CDR3 sequence is 15 residues long. When sampled, the donors appeared nominally healthy, though they likely had unrecorded immune exposures.

The receptor was derived from a man aged 55 to 70 in good health and CMV-seronegative. The chain combines TRBV4-1 with TRBJ2-7; D may be TRBD1 (7 bases). Sequenced: PBMCs. CDR3 region: CASSQGAGGTYEQYF. The CDR3 DNA reads as TGCGCCAGCAGCCAAGGGGCAGGGGGGACCTACGAGCAGTACTTC.